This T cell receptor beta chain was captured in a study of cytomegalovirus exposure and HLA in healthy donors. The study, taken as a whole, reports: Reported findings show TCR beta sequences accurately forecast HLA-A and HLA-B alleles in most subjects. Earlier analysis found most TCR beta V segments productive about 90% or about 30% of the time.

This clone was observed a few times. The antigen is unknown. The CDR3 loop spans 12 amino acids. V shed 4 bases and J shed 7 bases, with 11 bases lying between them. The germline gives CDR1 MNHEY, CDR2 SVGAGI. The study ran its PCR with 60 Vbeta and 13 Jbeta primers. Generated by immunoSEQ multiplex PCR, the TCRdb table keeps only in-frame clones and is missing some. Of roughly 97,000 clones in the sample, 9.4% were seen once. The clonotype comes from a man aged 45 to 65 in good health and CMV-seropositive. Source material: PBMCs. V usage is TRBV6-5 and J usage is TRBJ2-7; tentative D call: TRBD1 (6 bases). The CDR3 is CASSLAGAEQYF. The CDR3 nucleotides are TGTGCCAGCAGTTTGGCAGGGGCTGAGCAGTACTTC.